This note documents a single T cell receptor beta chain sequence. It has no known antigen specificity. Per-base quality was not reported, and no clone a single base away is much larger than it. Libraries came from the immunoSEQ multiplex PCR assay. The immuneACCESS repertoire file appears here via TCRdb, limited to in-frame rearrangements. These files lack a portion of the clones; in checked studies, under half of the deficit traces to unresolved V genes, and the cause of the others is not known. Across this sample there are hundreds of thousands of clones, with around 87% seen only once. Of the sample, roughly 0.0087% is held by the ten largest clones. These data belong to a study of shared T cell receptors in the human thymus (dated by TCRdb to the early 2020s). Notes on the research overall: The study investigated the way shared, self-reactive T-cell receptor alpha chains are produced in the human thymus.

V gives up 1 base and J gives up 3 bases, and the segment between their germline ends measures 13 bases. Counted from cysteine to phenylalanine, this CDR3 has 15 amino acids. Only the CDR3 region is kept as DNA, spanning 45 bases read in frame from base 1. Taken from the germline V gene, the CDR1 and CDR2 loops are LGHNA and YSLEER. This sample also belongs to another study, concerning human thymus T cells. As described in the second report: The donors were immunologically healthy infants in Finland who had open corrective cardiac surgery for congenital heart defects. Thymus tissue was collected as surgical resects that were removed during corrective cardiac surgery. Biased V and J gene segment usage appeared to be present in both thymic and peripheral blood repertoires. The related research reported highly overlapping thymic TCR repertoires among unrelated individuals. The study characterized TCR alpha and beta repertoires from under ten infant thymus samples and a few related peripheral blood samples. The cohort included six male and two female infants, with donor ages spanning 7 to 244 days. Thymocytes were freed from the tissue by mechanical means and kept at -70 degrees C as pellets of about 9-33 million cells. A QIAsymphony instrument was used to extract genomic DNA from the frozen cell pellets. The immunoSEQ multiplex PCR assay was used to amplify the TCRB and TCRAD loci from a standardized amount of quality-controlled genomic DNA. Amplicons spanned the V(D)J region at a length sufficient to cover the CDR3 and identify V and J genes. The commercial immunoSEQ service was used to sequence amplicons on an Illumina platform. Primer bias and sequencing errors were corrected as previously described, and TCRAD and TCRB definitions were based on the IMGT database. The repertoires were analysed using immunoSEQ Analyzer 3.0 and VDJTools for basic statistics, V/J segment usage, diversity estimates, rarefaction and pairwise overlap. Diversity was estimated using the Chao1, ChaoE, Efron-Thisted, Shannon and inverse Simpson indices, and was also estimated on datasets down-sampled to the size of the smallest sample. Repertoire overlap was assessed by strict matching of CDR3 nucleotide sequence, V gene and J gene, and clustering was done by Jaccard-based multidimensional scaling. On average, about 800,000 unique TCRB clonotypes were obtained from thymus samples, compared with approximately 80,000 from blood samples.

Input material: thymocytes. This sequence originates from a boy under two years old with a congenital heart defect. Donor details come from another sample of the same person, matched by shared clones. This chain is built from TRBV4-3 and TRBJ2-7, with TRBD2 as a weak D call on 6 bases. The CDR3 region reads CASSQVPAGRYEQYF. The nucleotide sequence is TGCGCCAGCAGCCAAGTACCAGCGGGCCGCTACGAGCAGTACTTC.